This TCR beta chain stems from a study of shared clonotypes between healthy human individuals. Findings of the study overall: Donor clonotype sharing was expected to depend on sequencing depth. Clonotypes which were not shared had lower generation probabilities than clonotypes that all four donors shared.

Running of the assay took place at deep level. The method was immunoSEQ multiplex PCR; TCRdb's version includes in-frame clones alone and lacks a portion of them. Of 1.5 million to 2.5 million clones listed, about 94% are singletons. This CDR3 comprises 15 residues. The germline CDR1 and CDR2 sequences are SGHTA and FQGNSA. V lost 2 bases, J lost 6 bases, and 16 bases lay in between. CD45RO-negative CD8 cells positively selected for CCR7 made up the naive population, which excluded terminally differentiated effector memory CD45RA+ cells. Details on this clone: What it binds is unknown.

The TCR was taken from a man in his late teens or twenties in good health. Sample: naive CD8+ T cells sorted from blood. V and J are TRBV7-2 and TRBJ1-1; D is undetermined. The CDR3 nucleotides are TGTGCCAGCAGCTTATTGGGTCGTCGTTTCGCTGAAGCTTTCTTT. It yields the protein CASSLLGRRFAEAFF.